This entry features one T cell receptor beta chain sequence. Its antigen is unidentified. This sample stems from a study of T cell responses to AZD1222 COVID-19 vaccine. General study points: Repertoires were sampled only after the peak T cell response. Regions 160-218 and 743-854 held dominance among vaccine-associated CD4 TCRs, which spanned spike. Clonal diversity was possibly underestimated; the donors were predominantly white British and more often female.

V lost 6 bases and J 2 bases, leaving 17 bases between the germline ends. Germline CDR1 is ENHRY and CDR2 is SYGVKD. The CDR3 extends over 16 amino acids. Sequencing was performed with immunoSEQ multiplex PCR; in TCRdb, only in-frame clones are kept and a portion is missing. The sample contains some 140,000 clones, approximately 95% of which appear only once. Second-dose intervals of approximately 4 or approximately 12 weeks were pooled. The chain is built from TRBV10-3 and TRBJ2-1; D gene ambiguous. The receptor was isolated from an adult who received the AZD1222 COVID-19 vaccine. The sequencing used peripheral blood, collected 28 days after the second AZD1222 dose. The DNA of the CDR3 is TGTGCCATCAGGACGACACTCGGTGGCACCTACAATGAGCAGTTCTTC. This translates into CAIRTTLGGTYNEQFF.